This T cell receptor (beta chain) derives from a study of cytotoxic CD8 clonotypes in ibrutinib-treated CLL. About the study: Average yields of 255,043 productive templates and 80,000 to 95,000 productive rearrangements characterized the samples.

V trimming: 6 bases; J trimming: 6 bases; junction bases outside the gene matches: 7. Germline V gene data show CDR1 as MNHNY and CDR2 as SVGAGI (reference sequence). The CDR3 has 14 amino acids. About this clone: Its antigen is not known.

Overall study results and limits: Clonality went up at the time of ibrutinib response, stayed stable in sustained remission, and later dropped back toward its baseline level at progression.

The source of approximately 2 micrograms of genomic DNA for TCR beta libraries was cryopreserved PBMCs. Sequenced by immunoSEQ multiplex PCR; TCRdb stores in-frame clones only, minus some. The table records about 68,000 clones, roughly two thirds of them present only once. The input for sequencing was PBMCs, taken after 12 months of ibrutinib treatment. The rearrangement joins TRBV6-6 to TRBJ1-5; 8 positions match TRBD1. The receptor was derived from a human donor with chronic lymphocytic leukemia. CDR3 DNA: TGTGCCAGCAGCCCAGGGGGCGGGGGTCAGCCCCAGCATTTT. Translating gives CASSPGGGGQPQHF.